This T cell receptor (beta chain) was obtained from a study of blood T cell repertoires in COVID-19. Study-wide background: The United States, Italy and Spain were the sources of the acute and convalescent COVID-19 samples. T cells, B-cell-depleted T cells, or PBMCs supplied cDNA or gDNA.

Original handling: Estimated nucleated cell counts came from reference gene primer amplification. The method was immunoSEQ multiplex PCR; TCRdb's version includes in-frame clones alone and lacks a portion of them. V and J calls and clone size are copied from that table; D and trimming were computed from the DNA. The data hold more than 100,000 clones, with 80% to 90% observed a single time. V dropped 5 bases and J dropped 1; count of bases not matched to a gene: 6. The CDR3 length is 15 residues. The germline gives CDR1 SGHNT, CDR2 YYREEE (reference sequence). The chain combines TRBV5-4 with TRBJ1-2, with TRBD1 matching 9 bases. Sequencing was done on a sample of peripheral blood. This clonotype originated in an older woman with acute or convalescent COVID-19. CDR3: CASRDTGGSNYGYTF. CDR3 DNA: TGTGCCAGCAGAGATACAGGGGGCAGTAACTATGGCTACACCTTC.